This TCR beta chain was sequenced in a study of neurological immune-mediated disorders. Findings of the study overall: Healthy controls had more TCR clonal expansion than multiple sclerosis, which showed the least, whereas HTLV-1-associated myelopathy showed the most.

Germline values: CDR1 SEHNR, CDR2 FQNEAQ (reference sequence). V shed 5 bases and J shed 0 bases, with 20 bases lying between them. The CDR3 has 19 residues. Synthesis of cDNA was carried out by template-switch 5'RACE. The reaction used 10-nucleotide random UMIs. TCRdb re-analysed the 5' RACE reads in MiXCR, keeping a single row per CDR3 protein. This table holds roughly 30,000 distinct CDR3 sequences, 20% to 25% found once. Comments on this clonotype: What it binds is unknown.

The sorted libraries involved the use of around 960,000 CD4+ or CD8+ T cells. The gene calls are TRBV7-9 and TRBJ1-6; tentatively, D is TRBD1 (5 bases). The sequenced sample consisted of CD4+ T cells from blood. The clonotype comes from a man over 45 with HTLV-1-associated myelopathy (HAM/TSP). DNA of the CDR3: TGTGCCAGCAGCCTCGGGGAGGGGTCACCGAGCTCCTATAATTCACCCCTCCACTTT. Translated, it gives CASSLGEGSPSSYNSPLHF.